This paragraph reports one T cell receptor (beta chain). What it recognizes is unknown. This sample stems from a study of CD8 T cells in Susac syndrome. About the study: Patients with Susac syndrome had blood drawn and were at that point therapy-naive, on corticosteroids, or on intravenous immunoglobulin alone.

Study-wide points: It was acknowledged in the study that its TCR sequencing and HLA analysis involved a relatively small number of individuals.

Bulk CD8+ and CD4+ cells came from magnetic negative isolation; CD8+ TEMRA by FACS. A quantity of roughly 0.5 to 1 ug RNA underwent reverse transcription using random hexamers. Amplification of TCR beta CDR3 spanned 54 Vbeta and 13 Jbeta via immunoSEQ multiplex PCR. MiXCR, applied by TCRdb to the immunoSEQ multiplex PCR reads, yields one record per CDR3 protein. This table has 150,000 or so distinct CDR3 sequences, 85% to 95% appearing once. CDR3 length: 17 amino acids. Germline V gives CDR1 GTSNPN, CDR2 SVGIG (reference sequence). V was shortened by 0 bases and J by 0 bases, with 18 bases between the two germline ends.

The clonotype comes from a human donor with Susac syndrome. Material for sequencing was CD4+ T cells from PBMCs. The chain combines TRBV30 with TRBJ2-7; perhaps TRBD1 as D (8 bases). The CDR3 is CAWSVGGRTGYSYEQYF. The DNA of the CDR3 is TGTGCCTGGAGTGTCGGGGGGCGGACAGGGTACTCCTACGAGCAGTACTTC.